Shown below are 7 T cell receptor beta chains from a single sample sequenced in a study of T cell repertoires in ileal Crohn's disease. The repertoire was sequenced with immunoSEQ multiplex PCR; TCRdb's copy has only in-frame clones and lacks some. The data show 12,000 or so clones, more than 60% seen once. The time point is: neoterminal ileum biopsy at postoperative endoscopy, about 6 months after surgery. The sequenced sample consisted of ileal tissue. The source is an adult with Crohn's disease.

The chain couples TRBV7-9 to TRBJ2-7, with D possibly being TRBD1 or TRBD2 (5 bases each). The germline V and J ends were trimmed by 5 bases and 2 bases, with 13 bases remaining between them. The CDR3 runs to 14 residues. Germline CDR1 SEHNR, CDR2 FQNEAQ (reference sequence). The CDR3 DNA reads TGTGCCAGCAGCCTCGGGGACGGGACCTACGAGCAGTACTTC. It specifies CASSLGDGTYEQYF.

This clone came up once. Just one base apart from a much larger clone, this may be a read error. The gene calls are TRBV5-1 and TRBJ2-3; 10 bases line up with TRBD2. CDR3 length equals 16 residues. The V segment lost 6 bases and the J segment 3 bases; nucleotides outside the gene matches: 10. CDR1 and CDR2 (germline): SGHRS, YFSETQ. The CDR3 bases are TGCGCCAGCATGGGGAGTATAGCGGGGGGAACAGATACGCAGTATTTT. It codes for CASMGSIAGGTDTQYF.

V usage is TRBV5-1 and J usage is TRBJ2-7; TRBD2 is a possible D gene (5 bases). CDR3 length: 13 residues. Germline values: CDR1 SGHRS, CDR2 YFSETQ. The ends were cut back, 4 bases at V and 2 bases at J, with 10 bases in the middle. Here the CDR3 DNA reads TGCGCCAGCAGCCTGGACGGGACCTACGAGCAGTACTTC. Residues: CASSLDGTYEQYF.

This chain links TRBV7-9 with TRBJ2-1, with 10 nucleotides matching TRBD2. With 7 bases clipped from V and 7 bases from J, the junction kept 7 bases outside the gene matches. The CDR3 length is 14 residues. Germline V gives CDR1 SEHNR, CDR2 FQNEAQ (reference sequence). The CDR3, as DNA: TGTGCCAGCATCTCTAGCGGGGGTAGTAATGAGCAGTTCTTC. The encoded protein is CASISSGGSNEQFF.

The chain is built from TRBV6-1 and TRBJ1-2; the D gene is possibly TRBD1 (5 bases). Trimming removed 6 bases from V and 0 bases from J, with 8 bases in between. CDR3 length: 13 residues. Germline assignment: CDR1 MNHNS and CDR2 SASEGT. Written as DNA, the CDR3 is TGTGCCAGCAGCAGGGTAGCTAACTATGGCTACACCTTC. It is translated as CASSRVANYGYTF.

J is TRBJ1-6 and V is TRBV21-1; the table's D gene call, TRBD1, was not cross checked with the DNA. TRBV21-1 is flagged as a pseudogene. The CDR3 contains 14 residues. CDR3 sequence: CASRGTGSDSPLHF. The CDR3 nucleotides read TGTGCCAGCAGGGGGACAGGATCAGATTCACCCCTCCACTTT.

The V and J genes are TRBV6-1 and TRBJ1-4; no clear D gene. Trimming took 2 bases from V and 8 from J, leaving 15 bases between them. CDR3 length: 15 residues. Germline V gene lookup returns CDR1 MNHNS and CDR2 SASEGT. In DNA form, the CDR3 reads TGTGCCAGCAGTGAATCTTTCACAAACGTCGAAAAACTGTTTTTT. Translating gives CASSESFTNVEKLFF.